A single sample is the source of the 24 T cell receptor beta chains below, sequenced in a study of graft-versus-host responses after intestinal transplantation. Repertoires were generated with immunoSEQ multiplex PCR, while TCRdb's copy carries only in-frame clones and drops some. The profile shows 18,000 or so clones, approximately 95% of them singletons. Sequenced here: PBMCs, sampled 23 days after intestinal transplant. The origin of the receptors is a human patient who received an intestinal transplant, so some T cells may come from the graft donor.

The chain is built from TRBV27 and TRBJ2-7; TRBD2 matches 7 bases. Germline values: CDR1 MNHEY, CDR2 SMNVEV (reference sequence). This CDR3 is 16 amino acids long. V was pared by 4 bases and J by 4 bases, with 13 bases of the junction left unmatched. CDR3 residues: CASSWGRQRGTYEQYF. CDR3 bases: TGTGCCAGCAGTTGGGGCCGGCAGCGGGGTACTTACGAGCAGTACTTC.

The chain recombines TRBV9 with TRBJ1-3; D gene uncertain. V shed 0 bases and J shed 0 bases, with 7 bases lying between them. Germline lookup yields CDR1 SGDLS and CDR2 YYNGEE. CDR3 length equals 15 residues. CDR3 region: CASSVEATSGNTIYF. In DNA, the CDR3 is TGTGCCAGCAGCGTAGAGGCCACCTCTGGAAACACCATATATTTT. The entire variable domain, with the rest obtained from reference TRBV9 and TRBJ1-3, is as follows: DSGVTQTPKHLITATGQRVTLRCSPRSGDLSVYWYQQSLDQGLQFLIQYYNGEERAKGNILERFSAQQFPDLHSELNLSSLELGDSALYFCASSVEATSGNTIYFGEGSWLTVV.

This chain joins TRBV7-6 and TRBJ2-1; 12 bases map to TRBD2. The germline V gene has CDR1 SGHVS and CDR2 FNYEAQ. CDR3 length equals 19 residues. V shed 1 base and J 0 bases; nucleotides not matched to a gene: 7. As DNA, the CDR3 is TGTGCCAGCAGCTTAGGGCGGACTAGCGGGAAAGTCTCCTACAATGAGCAGTTCTTC. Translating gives CASSLGRTSGKVSYNEQFF.

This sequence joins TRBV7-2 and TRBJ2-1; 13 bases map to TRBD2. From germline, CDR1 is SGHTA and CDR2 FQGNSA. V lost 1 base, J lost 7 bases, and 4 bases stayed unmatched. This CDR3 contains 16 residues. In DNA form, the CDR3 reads TGTGCCAGCAGCTTAGAACTAGCGGGAGGGCCTAATGAGCAGTTCTTC. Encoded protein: CASSLELAGGPNEQFF.

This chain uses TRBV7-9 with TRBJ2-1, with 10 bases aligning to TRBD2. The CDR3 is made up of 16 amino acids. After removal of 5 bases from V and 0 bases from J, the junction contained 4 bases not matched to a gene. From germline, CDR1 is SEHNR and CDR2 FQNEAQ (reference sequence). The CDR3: CASSTTSGPSYNEQFF. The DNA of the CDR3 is TGTGCCAGCAGCACGACTAGCGGGCCCTCCTACAATGAGCAGTTCTTC.

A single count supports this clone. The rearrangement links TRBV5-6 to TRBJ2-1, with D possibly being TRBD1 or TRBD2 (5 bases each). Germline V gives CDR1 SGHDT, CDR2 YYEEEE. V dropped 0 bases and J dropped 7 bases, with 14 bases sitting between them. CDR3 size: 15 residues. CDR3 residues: CASSLEGRVWNEQFF. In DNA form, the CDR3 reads TGTGCCAGCAGCTTGGAGGGACGGGTTTGGAATGAGCAGTTCTTC.

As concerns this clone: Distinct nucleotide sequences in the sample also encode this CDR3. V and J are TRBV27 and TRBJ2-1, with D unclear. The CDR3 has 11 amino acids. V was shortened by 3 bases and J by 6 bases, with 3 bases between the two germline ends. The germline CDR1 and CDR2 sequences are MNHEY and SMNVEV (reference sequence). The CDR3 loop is CASSLGNEQFF. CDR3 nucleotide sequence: TGTGCCAGCAGTTTGGGCAATGAGCAGTTCTTC.

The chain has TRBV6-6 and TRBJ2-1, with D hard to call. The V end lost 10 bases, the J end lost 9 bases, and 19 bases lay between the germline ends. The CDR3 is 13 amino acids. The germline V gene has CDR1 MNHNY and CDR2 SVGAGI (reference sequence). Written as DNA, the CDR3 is TGTGCCACCTACCCCCCCTCGATGGGTGAGCAGTTCTTC. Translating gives CATYPPSMGEQFF.

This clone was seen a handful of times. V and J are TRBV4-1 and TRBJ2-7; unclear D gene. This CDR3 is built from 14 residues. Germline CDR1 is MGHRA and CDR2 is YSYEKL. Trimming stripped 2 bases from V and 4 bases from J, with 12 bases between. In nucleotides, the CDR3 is TGCGCCAGCAGCCAAAAATCAGAGTGGTACGAGCAGTACTTC. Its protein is CASSQKSEWYEQYF.

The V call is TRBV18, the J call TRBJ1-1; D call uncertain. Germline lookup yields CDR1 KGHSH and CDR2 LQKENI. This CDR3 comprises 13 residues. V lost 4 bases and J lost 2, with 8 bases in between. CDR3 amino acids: CASSQGYNTEAFF. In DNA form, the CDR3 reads TGTGCCAGCTCACAGGGCTACAACACTGAAGCTTTCTTT.

The CDR3 region is CASRRQETQYF. CDR3 bases: TGTGCCAGCAGACGTCAGGAGACCCAGTACTTC. The chain is built from TRBV6-5 and TRBJ2-5; no clear D gene. V was shortened by 6 bases and J by 5 bases, with 7 bases between the two germline ends. Per the germline V gene, CDR1 is MNHEY and CDR2 is SVGAGI. CDR3 size: 11 residues.

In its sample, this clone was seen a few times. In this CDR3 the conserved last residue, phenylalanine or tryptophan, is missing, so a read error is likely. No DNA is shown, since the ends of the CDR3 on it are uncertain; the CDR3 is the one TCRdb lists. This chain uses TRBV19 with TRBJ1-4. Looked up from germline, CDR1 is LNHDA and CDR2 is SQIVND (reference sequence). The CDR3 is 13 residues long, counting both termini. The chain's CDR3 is CASSHPPGTRVLG.

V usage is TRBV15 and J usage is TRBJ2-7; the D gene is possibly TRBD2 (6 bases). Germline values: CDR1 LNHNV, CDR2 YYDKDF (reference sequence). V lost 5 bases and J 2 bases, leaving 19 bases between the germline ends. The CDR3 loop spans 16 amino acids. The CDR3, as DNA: TGTGCCACCAGCCCAGGTTCGGGAGCCGCAACCTACGAGCAGTACTTC. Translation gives CATSPGSGAATYEQYF.

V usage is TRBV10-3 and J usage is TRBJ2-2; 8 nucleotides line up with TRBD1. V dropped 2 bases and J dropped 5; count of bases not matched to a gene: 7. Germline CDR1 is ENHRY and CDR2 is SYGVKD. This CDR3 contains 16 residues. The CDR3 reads CAISEVGRGPTGELFF. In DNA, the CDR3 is TGTGCCATCAGTGAGGTCGGCAGGGGGCCGACCGGGGAGCTGTTTTTT.

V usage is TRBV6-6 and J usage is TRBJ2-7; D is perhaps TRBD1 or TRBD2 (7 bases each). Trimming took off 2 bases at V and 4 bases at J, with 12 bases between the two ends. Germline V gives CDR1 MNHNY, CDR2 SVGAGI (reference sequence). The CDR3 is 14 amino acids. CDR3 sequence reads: CASSYLQGGYEQYF. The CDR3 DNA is TGTGCCAGCAGTTACCTTCAGGGGGGGTACGAGCAGTACTTC.

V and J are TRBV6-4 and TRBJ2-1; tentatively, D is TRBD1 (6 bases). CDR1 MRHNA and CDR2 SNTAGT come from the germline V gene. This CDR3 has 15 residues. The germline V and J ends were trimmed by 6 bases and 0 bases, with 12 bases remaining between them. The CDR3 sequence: CASRGDKRSYNEQFF. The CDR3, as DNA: TGTGCCAGCAGGGGGGACAAGCGCTCCTACAATGAGCAGTTCTTC.

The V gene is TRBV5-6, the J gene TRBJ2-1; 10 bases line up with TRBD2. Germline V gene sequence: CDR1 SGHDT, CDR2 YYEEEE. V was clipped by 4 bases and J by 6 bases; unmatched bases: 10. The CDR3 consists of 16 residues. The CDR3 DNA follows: TGTGCCAGCAGCCGCCTGGCTAGCGGGGGCTCCAATGAGCAGTTCTTC. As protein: CASSRLASGGSNEQFF.

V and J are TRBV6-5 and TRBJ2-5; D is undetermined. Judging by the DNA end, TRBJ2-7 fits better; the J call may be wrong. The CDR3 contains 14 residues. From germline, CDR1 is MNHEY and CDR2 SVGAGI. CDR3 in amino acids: CASKLSPISYEQYF. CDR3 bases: TGTGCCAGCAAGCTCAGCCCTATCTCCTACGAGCAGTACTTC.

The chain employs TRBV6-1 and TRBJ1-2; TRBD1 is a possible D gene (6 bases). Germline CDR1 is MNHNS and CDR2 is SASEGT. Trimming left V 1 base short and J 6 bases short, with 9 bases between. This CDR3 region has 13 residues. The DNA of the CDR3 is TGTGCCAGCAGTGAAGGCAGGGGCAATGGCTACACCTTC. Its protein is CASSEGRGNGYTF.

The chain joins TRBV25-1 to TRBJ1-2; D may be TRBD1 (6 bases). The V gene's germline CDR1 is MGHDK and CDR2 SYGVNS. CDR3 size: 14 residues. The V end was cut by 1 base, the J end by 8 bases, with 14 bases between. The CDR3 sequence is CASSELKSGDGYTF. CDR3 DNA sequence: TGTGCCAGCAGTGAATTAAAATCAGGGGACGGCTACACCTTC.

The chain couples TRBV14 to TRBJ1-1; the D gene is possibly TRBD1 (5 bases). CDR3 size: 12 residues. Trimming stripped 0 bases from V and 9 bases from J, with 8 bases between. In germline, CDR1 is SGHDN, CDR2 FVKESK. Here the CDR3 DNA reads TGTGCCAGCAGCCAAGAAGGGGTAAAAGCTTTCTTT. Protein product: CASSQEGVKAFF.

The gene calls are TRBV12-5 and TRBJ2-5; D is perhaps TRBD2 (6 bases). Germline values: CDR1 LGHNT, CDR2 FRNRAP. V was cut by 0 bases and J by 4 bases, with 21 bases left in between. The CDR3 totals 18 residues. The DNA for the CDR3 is TGTGCTAGTGGTTTGGTAACTTTCCTTACGGGAGAGGTAGAGACCCAGTACTTC. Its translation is CASGLVTFLTGEVETQYF.

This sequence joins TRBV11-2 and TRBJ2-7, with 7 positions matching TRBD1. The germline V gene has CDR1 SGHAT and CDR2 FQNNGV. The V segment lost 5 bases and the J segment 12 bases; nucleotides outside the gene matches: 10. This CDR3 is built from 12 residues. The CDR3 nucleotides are TGTGCCAGCAGCGAGGACAGGTATTTAACGTACTTC. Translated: CASSEDRYLTYF.

The CDR3 coding sequence is TGTGCCAGCAGTGAAGGCCCTAGCGGGATTTTCACAGATACGCAGTATTTT. It specifies CASSEGPSGIFTDTQYF. The chain has TRBV6-1 and TRBJ2-3; 9 bases align to TRBD2. The germline V gene has CDR1 MNHNS and CDR2 SASEGT. Trimming removed 1 base from V and 2 bases from J; junction bases left unmatched: 7. The CDR3 consists of 17 residues.